This entry lists 20 T cell receptor beta chains sequenced from one sample in a study of T cell repertoires in cytomegalovirus infection. Each CDR3 protein gets one entry after TCRdb re-called the reads with MiXCR. This table has 100,000 to 150,000 distinct CDR3 sequences, about 10% appearing once. The sequencing sample was made of PBMCs. These receptors were collected from a human donor in good health (CMV status not recorded). Some clones in this sample may be carry-over from other donors' samples.

This clonotype was seen ten or more times. The chain recombines TRBV20-1 with TRBJ1-4; TRBD1 matches at 9 bases. The germline CDR1 and CDR2 sequences are DFQATT and SNEGSKA (reference sequence). V gave up 0 bases and J gave up 8 bases; unmatched junction bases: 10. The CDR3 has 16 residues. The CDR3 here is CSARDGMKDRGEKLFF. The DNA for the CDR3 is TGCAGTGCTAGAGATGGGATGAAGGACAGGGGCGAAAAACTGTTTTTT.

This clonotype was recorded a few times. The DNA of the CDR3 is TGCAGTGCCAAAAGGGAGGGGTACGGAAACACCATATATTTT. Protein sequence: CSAKREGYGNTIYF. The chain links TRBV20-1 to TRBJ1-3; D may be TRBD1 (5 bases). The germline V gene has CDR1 DFQATT and CDR2 SNEGSKA (reference sequence). The V end was cut by 6 bases, the J end by 4 bases, with 16 bases between. This CDR3 region has 14 residues.

Ten or more counts support this clonotype. V is TRBV7-2 and J is TRBJ1-5; D not certain. Looked up from germline, CDR1 is SGHTA and CDR2 is FQGNSA. Deletions cut 4 bases from V and 5 bases from J, with 6 bases between. The CDR3 has 12 residues. The CDR3 region has the DNA TGTGCCAGCAGCTCGGTCCATCAGCCCCAGCATTTT. It yields the protein CASSSVHQPQHF. Full variable domain (remainder filled in from reference TRBV7-2 and TRBJ1-5): GAGVSQSPSNKVTEKGKDVELRCDPISGHTALYWYRQSLGQGLEFLIYFQGNSAPDKSGLPSDRFSAERTGGSVSTLTIQRTQQEDSAVYLCASSSVHQPQHFGDGTRLSIL.

Only a few counts were recorded for this clonotype. V gene TRBV2 combines with J gene TRBJ2-5; D gene ambiguous. The length of the CDR3 is 12 residues. The germline V gene has CDR1 SNHLY and CDR2 FYNNEI. Trimming removed 5 bases from V and 3 bases from J, with 7 bases in between. The CDR3, as DNA: TGTGCCAGCAGTACAGTCAAAGAGACCCAGTACTTC. Residues: CASSTVKETQYF.

The V and J genes are TRBV2 and TRBJ2-3; D is uncertain. Between the trimmed V and J ends, which lost 4 bases and 4 bases, there was a span of 9 bases. The CDR3 has 13 residues. Germline lookup yields CDR1 SNHLY and CDR2 FYNNEI. The CDR3 DNA sequence: TGTGCCAGCAGTGTAACCCACGCAGATACGCAGTATTTT. Protein product: CASSVTHADTQYF.

In its sample, this clonotype was seen once. This CDR3 is CSVRQGRTEAFF. In DNA, the CDR3 is TGCAGCGTCCGACAGGGAAGGACTGAAGCTTTCTTT. The chain uses TRBV29-1 and TRBJ1-1; 7 bases are shared with TRBD1. This CDR3 comprises 12 residues. V was pared by 6 bases and J by 5 bases, with 6 bases of the junction left unmatched. Germline CDR1 and CDR2: SQVTM and ANQGSEA.

There are many counts of this clonotype. V gene TRBV6-1 combines with J gene TRBJ2-7; 8 nucleotides align to TRBD1. After removal of 0 bases from V and 3 bases from J, the junction contained 4 bases not matched to a gene. The CDR3 is made up of 15 amino acids. CDR1 is MNHNS, CDR2 SASEGT, per germline. The CDR3 region is CASSEAGTGGYEQYF. CDR3 coding DNA: TGTGCCAGCAGTGAAGCTGGGACAGGAGGCTACGAGCAGTACTTC.

This clonotype has a count of ten or more. The chain combines TRBV7-2 with TRBJ2-3; 13 nucleotides align to TRBD2. V lost 5 bases and J lost 4; bases outside the gene matches: 9. CDR3 length equals 17 residues. CDR1 SGHTA and CDR2 FQGNSA come from the germline V gene. The DNA of the CDR3 is TGTGCCAGCAGCCCTTACCTGGGACTAGCGGGACCAGATACGCAGTATTTT. Amino acid sequence: CASSPYLGLAGPDTQYF.

The sample holds a few counts of this clonotype. The chain links TRBV20-1 to TRBJ1-5, with D maybe TRBD1 (6 bases). The V gene's germline CDR1 is DFQATT and CDR2 SNEGSKA (reference sequence). The CDR3 is made up of 14 amino acids. With 3 bases removed from V and 6 bases from J, the gap between germline ends came to 15 bases. CDR3 coding DNA: TGCAGTGCTAGCCGCTGGGGGGGCGGTCAGCCCCAGCATTTT. This encodes CSASRWGGGQPQHF.

This clonotype was found many times. The chain employs TRBV5-5 and TRBJ2-7; no clear D. Germline CDR1 SGHKS, CDR2 YYEKEE (reference sequence). The CDR3 covers 12 residues. V was trimmed by 4 bases and J by 3 bases, leaving 8 bases between them. CDR3 in amino acids: CASSPDVYEQYF. Here the CDR3 DNA reads TGTGCCAGCAGCCCCGACGTCTACGAGCAGTACTTC.

This clonotype showed up many times. The rearrangement uses TRBV28 and TRBJ2-3; D might be TRBD2 (6 bases). There are 17 residues in the CDR3. V was shortened by 3 bases and J by 1 base, with 17 bases between the two germline ends. Germline values: CDR1 MDHEN, CDR2 SYDVKM. This CDR3 is CASSFSGHPQGTDTQYF. The CDR3 nucleotides are TGTGCCAGCAGTTTTAGCGGCCACCCCCAGGGCACAGATACGCAGTATTTT.

This clonotype came up many times. The chain uses TRBV7-9 and TRBJ2-5; D is uncertain. The V gene's germline CDR1 is SEHNR and CDR2 FQNEAQ (reference sequence). V gave up 1 base and J gave up 5 bases, with 8 bases separating them. This CDR3 region has 13 residues. As DNA, the CDR3 is TGTGCCAGCAGCTTAGAGGCTTTTGAGACCCAGTACTTC. Its protein product is CASSLEAFETQYF.

At least ten counts were recorded for this clonotype. The rearrangement joins TRBV7-7 to TRBJ2-7, with D perhaps matching TRBD1 (6 bases). V was cut by 5 bases and J by 9 bases, with 23 bases left in between. CDR3 length: 15 amino acids. Germline loops: CDR1 SSHAT, CDR2 FNYEAQ (reference sequence). The CDR3 reads CASSPGTTLISRQYF. CDR3 in DNA: TGTGCCAGCAGCCCGGGGACAACGCTTATATCACGGCAGTACTTC.

The chain links TRBV12-3 or TRBV12-4 to TRBJ1-4, with TRBD1 as a possible D gene (5 bases). Trimming stripped 5 bases from V and 0 bases from J, with 16 bases between. The CDR3 contains 17 residues. DNA for the CDR3: TGTGCCAGCAGTCTCCACACCGACAGTGCAACTAATGAAAAACTGTTTTTT. This sequence encodes CASSLHTDSATNEKLFF.

This clonotype was seen many times. This chain joins TRBV7-8 and TRBJ1-2; tentative D call: TRBD1 (5 bases). Trimming stripped 1 base from V and 6 bases from J, with 12 bases between. The germline V gene encodes CDR1 SGHVS and CDR2 FQNEAQ. The CDR3 runs to 14 residues. CDR3 region: CASSLGGGGNGYTF. CDR3 sequence (DNA): TGTGCCAGCAGCTTAGGTGGGGGAGGAAATGGCTACACCTTC.

This clonotype was observed many times. This chain joins TRBV7-9 and TRBJ1-3; the D gene is possibly TRBD1 (5 bases). The germline V and J ends were trimmed by 5 bases and 0 bases, with 20 bases remaining between them. CDR3 length: 18 residues. Germline CDR1 SEHNR, CDR2 FQNEAQ (reference sequence). CDR3 sequence: CASSQYAWDAHSGNTIYF. The CDR3 DNA reads TGTGCCAGCAGCCAATATGCCTGGGACGCTCACTCTGGAAACACCATATATTTT.

By its share, this clonotype is medium-sized. V usage is TRBV7-8 and J usage is TRBJ1-3; TRBD1 agrees at 7 bases. The CDR3 contains 14 residues. Unmatched junction bases numbered 1, after V lost 1 base and J lost 4 bases. The germline CDR1 and CDR2 sequences are SGHVS and FQNEAQ. The CDR3 loop is CASSLGTGGNTIYF. DNA of the CDR3: TGTGCCAGCAGCTTAGGGACAGGCGGAAACACCATATATTTT.

The sample holds many counts of this clonotype. The chain couples TRBV5-4 to TRBJ1-6, with D perhaps matching TRBD1 (5 bases). Germline CDR1 SGHNT, CDR2 YYREEE (reference sequence). Trimming took off 3 bases at V and 0 bases at J, with 10 bases between the two ends. The CDR3 is 16 amino acids. Here the CDR3 DNA reads TGTGCCAGCAGCTCCGACAGTAGCTCCTATAATTCACCCCTCCACTTT. This sequence encodes CASSSDSSSYNSPLHF.

The CDR3 sequence is CASSPREWYQETQYF. The CDR3, as DNA: TGTGCCAGCAGCCCACGGGAGTGGTACCAAGAGACCCAGTACTTC. The chain carries TRBV5-4 and TRBJ2-5; D possibly corresponds to TRBD2 (6 bases). V was trimmed by 4 bases and J by 0 bases, leaving 13 bases between them. The CDR3 covers 15 residues. Germline V gives CDR1 SGHNT, CDR2 YYREEE (reference sequence).

In this sample, this clonotype turned up many times. J is TRBJ1-1 and V is TRBV12-3 or TRBV12-4; unclear D gene. CDR3 size: 13 residues. Trimming left V 6 bases short and J 1 base short, with 9 bases between. CDR3 nucleotide sequence: TGTGCCAGCAGCCCCTGGGGGAACACTGAAGCTTTCTTT. It encodes CASSPWGNTEAFF.